A single sample is the source of the 7 T cell receptor beta chains below, sequenced in a study of cytomegalovirus exposure and HLA in healthy donors. PCR amplification relied on 60 Vbeta primers (plus 13 Jbeta primers). The table came from immunoSEQ multiplex PCR; TCRdb's copy has only in-frame clones and leaves some out. The table lists 75,000 to 100,000 clones, 76% of them singletons. What was sequenced was PBMCs. Receptors were obtained from a woman aged 55-70 years in good health and CMV-seropositive.

V is TRBV5-1 and J is TRBJ2-7, with a possible D match to TRBD2 (5 bases). This CDR3 is built from 11 residues. Between the trimmed V and J ends, which lost 4 bases and 7 bases, there was a span of 9 bases. Germline V gene lookup returns CDR1 SGHRS and CDR2 YFSETQ. The CDR3 region has the DNA TGCGCCAGCAGCGAGGGTCCGGAGCAGTACTTC. Residues: CASSEGPEQYF. The variable domain in full, completed from reference TRBV5-1 and TRBJ2-7, reads KAGVTQTPRYLIKTRGQQVTLSCSPISGHRSVSWYQQTPGQGLQFLFEYFSETQRNKGNFPGRFSGRQFSNSRSEMNVSTLELGDSALYLCASSEGPEQYFGPGTRLTVT.

The J gene is TRBJ1-1, the V gene TRBV28; tentative D call: TRBD1 (5 bases). The CDR3 has 15 amino acids. The V and J ends lost 4 bases and 0 bases respectively, with 12 bases between them. Germline CDR1 is MDHEN and CDR2 is SYDVKM. The CDR3 bases are TGTGCCAGCAGTTGGGGCTCAGAAGTGAACACTGAAGCTTTCTTT. It is translated as CASSWGSEVNTEAFF. The variable domain in full, completed from reference TRBV28 and TRBJ1-1, reads DVKVTQSSRYLVKRTGEKVFLECVQDMDHENMFWYRQDPGLGLRLIYFSYDVKMKEKGDIPEGYSVSREKKERFSLILESASTNQTSMYLCASSWGSEVNTEAFFGQGTRLTVV.

The chain recombines TRBV25-1 with TRBJ1-2; 8 bases are shared with TRBD1. There are 16 residues in the CDR3. Germline loops: CDR1 MGHDK, CDR2 SYGVNS. Trimming at V came to 0 bases and at J to 8 bases, leaving 11 bases not matched to a gene. The CDR3 spells CASSEYGAGGLWGYTF. CDR3 nucleotide sequence: TGTGCCAGCAGTGAATATGGGGCAGGGGGCTTGTGGGGCTACACCTTC.

The chain couples TRBV6-5 to TRBJ1-2, with a possible D match to TRBD1 (5 bases). Trimming pared 0 bases from V and 7 bases from J, leaving 12 bases between. CDR1 and CDR2 (germline): MNHEY, SVGAGI. The CDR3 runs 14 residues. The CDR3 DNA is TGTGCCAGCAGTTACTCGGGAGGGGCTGGTGGCTACACCTTC. Residues: CASSYSGGAGGYTF.

V and J are TRBV7-9 and TRBJ2-6; 13 nucleotides match TRBD2. The V segment lost 4 bases and the J segment 1 base; nucleotides outside the gene matches: 1. Germline V gene sequence: CDR1 SEHNR, CDR2 FQNEAQ (reference sequence). The CDR3 spans 17 residues. The DNA of the CDR3 is TGTGCCAGCAGCTCACTAGCGGGAGGGTCTGGGGCCAACGTCCTGACTTTC. Its translation is CASSSLAGGSGANVLTF.

The chain links TRBV11-2 to TRBJ1-1; D call uncertain. Trimming cost V 5 bases and J 0 bases, with 7 bases left between them. CDR1 is SGHAT, CDR2 FQNNGV, per germline. The CDR3 contains 13 residues. CDR3 loop: CASSPRLNTEAFF. As DNA, the CDR3 is TGTGCCAGCAGCCCCAGATTGAACACTGAAGCTTTCTTT.

V gene TRBV27 combines with J gene TRBJ2-7, with 8 bases that match TRBD1. The CDR3 covers 14 residues. The trim removed 3 bases at V and 2 bases at J, leaving 3 bases unmatched. Germline CDR1 and CDR2: MNHEY and SMNVEV (reference sequence). The CDR3 region has the DNA TGTGCCAGCAGTTTGGGGACAGGACCCTACGAGCAGTACTTC. It yields the protein CASSLGTGPYEQYF.